This T cell receptor beta chain was sequenced for a study of Tregs in tolerant kidney transplant recipients. Libraries were prepared by immunoSEQ multiplex PCR; TCRdb keeps only in-frame clonotypes and omits some of them. Here the sample spans some 50,000 clones, roughly nine tenths being singletons. Recipients received nonmyeloablative bone marrow transplants from related graft donors, with transient mixed chimerism. Unstimulated regulatory T cells (CD4+CD25+CD127-), CD4+CD25- non-regulatory cells, CD4 and CD8 cells were FACS-sorted from thawed PBMCs. In its sample, this clone was seen a few times. Its antigen is still unknown. The study's findings and limits: No direct test of biological reproducibility was done here. Donor-specific Treg expansion exceeded global Treg expansion in tolerant patients, suggesting antigen drive. Few patients were studied, so findings need validation in larger groups.

Trimming shortened V by 5 bases and J by 4 bases, and 15 bases separated the two germline ends. The germline gives CDR1 SEHNR, CDR2 FQNEAQ (reference sequence). This CDR3 comprises 15 residues. The receptor comes from a human patient who received a combined kidney and bone marrow transplant. The T cells may partly be graft donor cells. The starting material was CD8+ T cells from blood (PBMCs), obtained 12 months after the transplant. The chain uses TRBV7-9 and TRBJ1-3; TRBD1 might be the D (5 bases). This CDR3 is CASSTEGTYGNTIYF. In DNA, the CDR3 is TGTGCCAGCAGCACCGAGGGGACTTACGGAAACACCATATATTTT.